One and the same sample provided the 15 T cell receptor beta chains below, sequenced in a study of cytomegalovirus exposure and HLA in healthy donors. Researchers ran the PCR with 60 Vbeta and 13 Jbeta primers. Sequencing used immunoSEQ multiplex PCR; TCRdb keeps in-frame clones, though not all of them. The repertoire has some 90,000 clones, under 90% of them found once; the top ten carry around 4.2%. Sequenced sample: PBMCs. All receptors derive from an older woman in good health and CMV-seropositive.

The V and J genes are TRBV7-9 and TRBJ1-4; no definite D call. Trimming shortened V by 6 bases and J by 0 bases, and 14 bases separated the two germline ends. CDR1 SEHNR and CDR2 FQNEAQ come from the germline V gene (reference sequence). The CDR3 has 16 amino acids. CDR3 sequence: CASSRIQAATNEKLFF. Here the CDR3 DNA reads TGTGCCAGCAGTCGTATCCAGGCTGCAACTAATGAAAAACTGTTTTTT.

The chain has TRBV5-6 and TRBJ2-1; D remains unclear. V was shortened by 4 bases and J by 9 bases, with 11 bases between the two germline ends. The CDR3 is 12 amino acids. Germline V gene sequence: CDR1 SGHDT, CDR2 YYEEEE. CDR3 protein: CASSPISGEQFF. CDR3 in DNA: TGTGCCAGCAGCCCAATCTCGGGTGAGCAGTTCTTC. The whole variable domain, filled in from reference TRBV5-6 and TRBJ2-1, reads DAGVTQSPTHLIKTRGQQVTLRCSPKSGHDTVSWYQQALGQGPQFIFQYYEEEERQRGNFPDRFSGHQFPNYSSELNVNALLLGDSALYLCASSPISGEQFFGPGTRLTVL.

This clone is a singleton in its sample. This chain joins TRBV19 and TRBJ2-1, with 8 positions matching TRBD2. The CDR3 totals 15 residues. Trimming at V came to 3 bases and at J to 9 bases, leaving 10 bases not matched to a gene. The germline gives CDR1 LNHDA, CDR2 SQIVND (reference sequence). The CDR3 spells CASSIQAGVGSEQFF. The CDR3 nucleotides are TGTGCCAGTAGTATTCAAGCGGGAGTCGGTAGTGAGCAGTTCTTC. Full variable domain (outside the CDR3, taken from reference TRBV19 and TRBJ2-1): DGGITQSPKYLFRKEGQNVTLSCEQNLNHDAMYWYRQDPGQGLRLIYYSQIVNDFQKGDIAEGYSVSREKKESFPLTVTSAQKNPTAFYLCASSIQAGVGSEQFFGPGTRLTVL.

The rearrangement joins TRBV7-8 to TRBJ1-1; the D is unclear. The V and J ends lost 6 bases and 1 base respectively, with 9 bases between them. The CDR3 contains 13 residues. Germline assignment: CDR1 SGHVS and CDR2 FQNEAQ. CDR3 nucleotide sequence: TGTGCCAGCAGATGGGGAGAGAACACTGAAGCTTTCTTT. It translates to CASRWGENTEAFF.

The genes are TRBV30 and TRBJ2-2; D perhaps matches TRBD1 (5 bases). CDR3 length: 15 amino acids. Trimming took off 0 bases at V and 5 bases at J, with 13 bases between the two ends. The germline V gene encodes CDR1 GTSNPN and CDR2 SVGIG (reference sequence). The CDR3 coding sequence is TGTGCCTGGAGTGTGGGCAGGGTAGAGACCGGGGAGCTGTTTTTT. Its translation is CAWSVGRVETGELFF.

This chain uses TRBV18 with TRBJ2-5; D possibly corresponds to TRBD1 (6 bases). This CDR3 has 14 residues. Germline V gene lookup returns CDR1 KGHSH and CDR2 LQKENI. Trimming stripped 1 base from V and 2 bases from J, with 8 bases between. CDR3: CASSPRTVQETQYF. DNA for the CDR3: TGTGCCAGCTCACCACGGACAGTGCAAGAGACCCAGTACTTC.

The V gene is TRBV10-2, the J gene TRBJ2-1, with 7 nucleotides matching TRBD2. Germline V gives CDR1 WSHSY, CDR2 SAAADI. With 2 bases clipped from V and 2 bases from J, the junction kept 3 bases outside the gene matches. The CDR3 covers 15 residues. The CDR3: CASSEEGGPYNEQFF. In nucleotides, the CDR3 is TGCGCCAGCAGTGAGGAGGGAGGGCCCTACAATGAGCAGTTCTTC.

This clone was observed a single time. The genes are TRBV19 and TRBJ1-2, with 10 bases fitting TRBD1. CDR1 and CDR2 from the germline V gene are LNHDA and SQIVND (reference sequence). J was trimmed by 3 bases and V by 4 bases; bases with no gene match: 2. The CDR3 totals 14 residues. The CDR3 bases are TGTGCCAGTAGTACGGGACAGGGGTACTATGGCTACACCTTC. The encoded protein is CASSTGQGYYGYTF.

This chain links TRBV19 with TRBJ2-7; possibly TRBD1 for D (6 bases). This CDR3 spans 14 amino acids. The V end was cut by 6 bases, the J end by 4 bases, with 16 bases between. Germline V gene data show CDR1 as LNHDA and CDR2 as SQIVND (reference sequence). The CDR3 reads CASRRTGSEYEQYF. The CDR3 DNA reads TGTGCCAGTAGAAGAACAGGGTCTGAGTACGAGCAGTACTTC.

The chain couples TRBV19 to TRBJ1-5, with TRBD1 matching over 7 bases. Per the germline V gene, CDR1 is LNHDA and CDR2 is SQIVND (reference sequence). The CDR3 runs to 17 residues. After removal of 9 bases from V and 2 bases from J, the junction contained 16 bases not matched to a gene. CDR3 sequence: CASGQGDGGRRNQPQHF. The CDR3 DNA reads TGTGCCAGCGGTCAGGGGGATGGGGGAAGGCGCAATCAGCCCCAGCATTTT.

This rearrangement joins TRBV5-1 to TRBJ2-3; 8 nucleotides agree with TRBD2. V gave up 4 bases and J gave up 4 bases; unmatched junction bases: 11. In germline, CDR1 is SGHRS, CDR2 YFSETQ. The CDR3 covers 16 residues. The CDR3 DNA follows: TGCGCCAGCAGCGCCGGCCGACTAGCGAGCGCAGATACGCAGTATTTT. Amino acids: CASSAGRLASADTQYF.

This sequence joins TRBV7-6 and TRBJ2-5; 16 nucleotides line up with TRBD2. The CDR3 loop spans 17 amino acids. The trim removed 5 bases at V and 2 bases at J, leaving 5 bases unmatched. Per the germline V gene, CDR1 is SGHVS and CDR2 is FNYEAQ. CDR3 sequence (DNA): TGTGCCAGCAGCCTGGGACTAGCGGGAGGGGGGCAAGAGACCCAGTACTTC. This translates into CASSLGLAGGGQETQYF.

The chain couples TRBV29-1 to TRBJ2-5; possibly TRBD1 for D (6 bases). The CDR3 length is 13 residues. V gave up 4 bases and J gave up 5 bases, with 14 bases separating them. Germline lookup yields CDR1 SQVTM and CDR2 ANQGSEA. Written as DNA, the CDR3 is TGCAGCGTTGGGGCCGTAAGGGGGGAGACCCAGTACTTC. Translating it yields CSVGAVRGETQYF.

In DNA form, the CDR3 reads TGTGCCAGCAGCTTAAGGGCTAGCGGGAGGAATGAGCAGTTCTTC. Its translation is CASSLRASGRNEQFF. The chain links TRBV7-8 to TRBJ2-1; 11 positions match TRBD2. The germline V gene encodes CDR1 SGHVS and CDR2 FQNEAQ. With V trimmed by 2 bases and J by 7 bases, 4 bases remained unmatched. The CDR3 has 15 amino acids.

The V gene is TRBV19, the J gene TRBJ2-6; the D gene is possibly TRBD1 (6 bases). V lost 1 base, J lost 0 bases, and 13 bases lay in between. Per germline, CDR1 LNHDA and CDR2 SQIVND (reference sequence). This CDR3 spans 18 amino acids. The CDR3 loop is CASSIGTAGGSGANVLTF. CDR3 sequence (DNA): TGTGCCAGTAGTATAGGGACAGCCGGAGGCTCTGGGGCCAACGTCCTGACTTTC.